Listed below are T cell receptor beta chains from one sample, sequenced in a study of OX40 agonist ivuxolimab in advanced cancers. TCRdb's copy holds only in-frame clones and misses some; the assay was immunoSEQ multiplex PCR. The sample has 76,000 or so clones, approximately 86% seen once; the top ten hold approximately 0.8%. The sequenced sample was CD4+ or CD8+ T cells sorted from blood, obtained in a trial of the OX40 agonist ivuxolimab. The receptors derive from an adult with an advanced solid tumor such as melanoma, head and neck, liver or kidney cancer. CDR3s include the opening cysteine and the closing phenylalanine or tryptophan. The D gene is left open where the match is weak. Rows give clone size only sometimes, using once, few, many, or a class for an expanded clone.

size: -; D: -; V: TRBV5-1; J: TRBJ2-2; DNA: TGCGCCAGCAGCTGGCGAGGGGCTGACACCGGGGAGCTGTTTTTT; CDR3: CASSWRGADTGELFF
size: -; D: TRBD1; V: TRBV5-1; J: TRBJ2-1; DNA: TGCGCCAGCAGCCCCGGACAGGGCAGATACAATGAGCAGTTCTTC; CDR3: CASSPGQGRYNEQFF
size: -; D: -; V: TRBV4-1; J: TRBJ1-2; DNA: TGCGCCAGCAGCCAAGGGTCGGACAGCCCCTTTCGGGATGGCTACACCTTC; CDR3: CASSQGSDSPFRDGYTF
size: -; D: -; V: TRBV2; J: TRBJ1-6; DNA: TGTGCCAGCAGTTTTGGGGCCAGTTGGGAAAATTCACCCCTCCACTTT; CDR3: CASSFGASWENSPLHF
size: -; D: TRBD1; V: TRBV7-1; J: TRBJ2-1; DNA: TGTGCCAGCAGCTTAGCCCAGGGGGCCTACAATGAGCAGTTCTTC; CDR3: CASSLAQGAYNEQFF
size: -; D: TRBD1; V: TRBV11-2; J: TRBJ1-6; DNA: TGTGCCAGCAGTTTCACAGGGGGTACTTATAATTCACCCCTCCACTTT; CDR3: CASSFTGGTYNSPLHF
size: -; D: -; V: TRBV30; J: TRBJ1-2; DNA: TGTGCCTGGAGTGAGGCCATTGGGGGCTATGGCTACACCTTC; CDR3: CAWSEAIGGYGYTF
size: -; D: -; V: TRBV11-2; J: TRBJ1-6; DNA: TGTGCCAGCAGCCCCGTCAGGAATTCATCCCTCCACTTT; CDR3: CASSPVRNSSLHF
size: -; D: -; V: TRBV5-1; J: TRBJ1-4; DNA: TGCGCCAGCAGCTTGGCTGGGACGGTTAATGAAAAACTGTTTTTT; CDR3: CASSLAGTVNEKLFF
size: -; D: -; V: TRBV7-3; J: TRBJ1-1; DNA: -; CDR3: CASSFGAGLGKTEAFF
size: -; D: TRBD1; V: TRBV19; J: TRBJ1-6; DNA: TGTGCCAGTAGTATCCCCCTCGCGGCAGGGGGTAGTTCACCCCTCCACTTT; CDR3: CASSIPLAAGGSSPLHF
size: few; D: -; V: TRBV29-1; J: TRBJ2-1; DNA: TGCAGCGTGTTGCGGGAAAGTATTGAGCAGTTCTTC; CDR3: CSVLRESIEQFF
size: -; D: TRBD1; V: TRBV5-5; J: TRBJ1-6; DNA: TGTGCCAGCAGCTGGGGGACAGCTAATAATTCACCCCTCCACTTT; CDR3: CASSWGTANNSPLHF
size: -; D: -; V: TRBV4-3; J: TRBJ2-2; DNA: TGCGCCAGCAGCCAAGTTTCGCGAGTCACCGGGGAGCTGTTTTTT; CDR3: CASSQVSRVTGELFF
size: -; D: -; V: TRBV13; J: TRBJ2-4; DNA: TGTGCCAGCAGCTTCAAAAACATTCAGTACTTC; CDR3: CASSFKNIQYF
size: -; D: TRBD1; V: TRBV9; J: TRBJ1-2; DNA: TGTGCCAGCAGCGCAGGGGGCTCCTATGGCTACACCTTC; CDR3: CASSAGGSYGYTF
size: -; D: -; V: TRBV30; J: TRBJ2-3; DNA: TGTGCCTGGAGTTCACCCCCCGGGAGCGACGCTAGCACAGATACGCAGTATTTT; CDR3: CAWSSPPGSDASTDTQYF
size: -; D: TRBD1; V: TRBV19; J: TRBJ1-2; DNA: TGTGCCAGTAGTATGGGGGACAGGGAGGTCTATGGCTACACCTTC; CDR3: CASSMGDREVYGYTF
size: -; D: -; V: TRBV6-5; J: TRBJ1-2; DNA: TGTGCCAGCGGCGCGGGGGGGCCTAGCTATGGCTACACCTTC; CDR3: CASGAGGPSYGYTF
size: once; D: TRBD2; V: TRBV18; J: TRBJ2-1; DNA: TGTGCCAGCCTCGCCGGGGGGGAGCAGTTCTTC; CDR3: CASLAGGEQFF
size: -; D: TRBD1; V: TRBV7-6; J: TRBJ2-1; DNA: TGTGCCAGCAGCTCCAGCTCGGCAGGGGGCTACAATGAGCAGTTCTTC; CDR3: CASSSSSAGGYNEQFF
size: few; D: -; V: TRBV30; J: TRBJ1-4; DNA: TGTGCCTGGAGTAGGGGGAGGCAGCTTAATGAAAAACTGTTTTTT; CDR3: CAWSRGRQLNEKLFF
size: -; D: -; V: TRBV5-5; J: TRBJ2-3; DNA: TGTGCCAGCAGCTTGTTGGCCACCAGCACAGATACGCAGTATTTT; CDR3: CASSLLATSTDTQYF
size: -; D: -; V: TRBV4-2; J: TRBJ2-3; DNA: TGTGCCAGCAGCCAAGAAGCCAGCGCCCGGAATACGCAGTATTTT; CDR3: CASSQEASARNTQYF
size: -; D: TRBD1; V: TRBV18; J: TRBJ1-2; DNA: TGTGCCAGCTCGCCCCTCCCAGGGGACAGCGGATCCTATGGCTACACCTTC; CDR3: CASSPLPGDSGSYGYTF
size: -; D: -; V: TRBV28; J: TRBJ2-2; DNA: TGTGCCAGCAGTTTTTCATATCCCGGAGGGACAGCTGGGACGACCGGGGAGCCGTTTTTT; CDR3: CASSFSYPGGTAGTTGEPFF
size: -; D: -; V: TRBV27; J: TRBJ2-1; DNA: TGTGCCAGCAGTTTTAAGGGGAGAAACTACAATGAGCAGTTCTTC; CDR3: CASSFKGRNYNEQFF
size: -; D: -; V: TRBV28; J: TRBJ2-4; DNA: TGTGCCAGCAGTCGAACAGGGATGGGAAACATTCAGTACTTC; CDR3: CASSRTGMGNIQYF
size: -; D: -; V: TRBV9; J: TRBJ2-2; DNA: TGTGCCAGCAGCGTAGCAAGGGGGCGGGGGCCTACCACCGGGGAGCTGTTTTTT; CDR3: CASSVARGRGPTTGELFF
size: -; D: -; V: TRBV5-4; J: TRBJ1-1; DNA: TGTGCCAGCAGCTTGGCTCACGGGGGCAGGAACACTGAAGCTTTCTTT; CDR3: CASSLAHGGRNTEAFF
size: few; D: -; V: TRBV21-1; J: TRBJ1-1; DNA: TGTGCCAGCAGCAAATGGGCGGGGGCCACTGAAGCTTTCTTT; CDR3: CASSKWAGATEAFF
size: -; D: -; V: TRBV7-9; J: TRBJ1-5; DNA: TGTGCCAGCAGCTTAGGGGGGCAGCCCCAGCATTTT; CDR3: CASSLGGQPQHF
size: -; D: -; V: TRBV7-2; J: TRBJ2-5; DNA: TGTGCCAGCAGCTTAGCTGGGGTGGAGACCCAGTACTTC; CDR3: CASSLAGVETQYF
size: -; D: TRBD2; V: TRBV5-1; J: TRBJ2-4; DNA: TGCGCCAGCAGCACCCTACTAGCGGGAGGGAATAAAAACATTCAGTACTTC; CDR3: CASSTLLAGGNKNIQYF
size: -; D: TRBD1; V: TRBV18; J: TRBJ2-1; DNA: TGTGCCAGCTCGCGGACAGGTAATGAGCAGTTCTTC; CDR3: CASSRTGNEQFF
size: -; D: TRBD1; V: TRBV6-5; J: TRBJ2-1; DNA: TGTGCCAGCAGTTACGGGATAACAGGGGGGCCCAATGAGCAGTTCTTC; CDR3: CASSYGITGGPNEQFF
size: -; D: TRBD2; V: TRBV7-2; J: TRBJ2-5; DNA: TGTGCCAGCAGCCCTCTCGGGGGGGCCGTGACCCAGTACTTC; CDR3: CASSPLGGAVTQYF
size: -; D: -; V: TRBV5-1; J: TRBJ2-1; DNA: TGCGCCAGCAGCCCCCCCCCAGCTCGGAGCTCCTACAATGAGCAGTTCTTC; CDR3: CASSPPPARSSYNEQFF
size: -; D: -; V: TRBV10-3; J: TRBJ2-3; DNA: TGTGCCATCAGTGAGTCGACAATCGGAGATACGCAGTATTTT; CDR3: CAISESTIGDTQYF
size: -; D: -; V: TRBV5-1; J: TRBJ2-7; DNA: TGCGCCAGCAGCCCCTTTAGGGGGACCGGGACCCCCTACGAGCAGTACTTC; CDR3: CASSPFRGTGTPYEQYF
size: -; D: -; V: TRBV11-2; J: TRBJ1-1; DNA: TGTGCCAGCAGCTTAGAAATGGACGTCCGGGCTTTCTTT; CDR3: CASSLEMDVRAFF
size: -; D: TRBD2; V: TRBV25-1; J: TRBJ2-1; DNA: TGTGCCAGCAGTGTCCTAGCGGGAGGCGGTTTGGTAAATGAGCAGTTCTTC; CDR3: CASSVLAGGGLVNEQFF
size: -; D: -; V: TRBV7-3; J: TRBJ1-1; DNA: TGTGCCAGCAGCTTAACAGGGGAAACTGAAGCTTTCTTT; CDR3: CASSLTGETEAFF
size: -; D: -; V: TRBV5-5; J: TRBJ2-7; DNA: TGTGCCAGCAGCTTCTCCTACGAGCAGTACTTC; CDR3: CASSFSYEQYF
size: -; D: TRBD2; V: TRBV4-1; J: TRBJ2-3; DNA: TGCGCCAGCAGCCATCGGACTAGCGGGACAGCAGATACGCAGTATTTT; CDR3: CASSHRTSGTADTQYF
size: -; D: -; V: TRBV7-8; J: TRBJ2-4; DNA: TGTGCCAGCAGCTTAGCGGCAGGGCGGTGGGACATTCAGTACTTC; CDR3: CASSLAAGRWDIQYF
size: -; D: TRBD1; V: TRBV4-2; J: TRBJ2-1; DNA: TGTGCCAGCAGCCGAGGGGGCGCGCAAGGGAATGAGCAGTTCTTC; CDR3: CASSRGGAQGNEQFF
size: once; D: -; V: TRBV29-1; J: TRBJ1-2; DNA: TGCAGCGTTGAGTATATGTCAGGCTATGGCTACACCTTC; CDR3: CSVEYMSGYGYTF
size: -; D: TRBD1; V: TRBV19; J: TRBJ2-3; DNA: TGTGCCAGTAGTAGGACAGGGGCGACCAGCACAGATACGCAGTATTTT; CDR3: CASSRTGATSTDTQYF
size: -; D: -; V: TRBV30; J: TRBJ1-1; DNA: TGTGCCTGGAAGGGGCGGCAGAACACTGAAGCTTTCTTT; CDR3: CAWKGRQNTEAFF
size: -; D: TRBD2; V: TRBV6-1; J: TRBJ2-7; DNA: TGTGCCAGCAGTGCCAGTAGCGGGAGTCCCCACGAGCAGTACTTC; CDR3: CASSASSGSPHEQYF
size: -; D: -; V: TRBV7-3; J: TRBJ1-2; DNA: TGTGCCAGCAGTCGGGACCGCGGTTATGGCTACACCTTC; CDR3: CASSRDRGYGYTF
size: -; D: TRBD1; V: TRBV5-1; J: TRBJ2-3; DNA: TGCGCCAGCAGACCTACGGGACAGAGCACAGATACGCAGTATTTT; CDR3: CASRPTGQSTDTQYF
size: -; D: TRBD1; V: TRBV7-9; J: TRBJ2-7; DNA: TGTGCCAGCAGCTTAGATGGGACAGGATTCGGCGAGCAGTACTTC; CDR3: CASSLDGTGFGEQYF
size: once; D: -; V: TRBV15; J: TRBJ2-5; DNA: TGTGCCACCAGCAGAGAACGAGGTACTCCTTGGGAGACCCAGTACTTC; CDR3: CATSRERGTPWETQYF
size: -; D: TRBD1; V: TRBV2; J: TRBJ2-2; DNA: TGTGCCAGCAGTCGTGTTTACAGGGGTGACACCGGGGAGCTGTTTTTT; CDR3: CASSRVYRGDTGELFF
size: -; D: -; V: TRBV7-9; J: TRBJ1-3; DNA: TGTGCCAGCACAACAACCTCTGGAAACACCATATATTTT; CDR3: CASTTTSGNTIYF
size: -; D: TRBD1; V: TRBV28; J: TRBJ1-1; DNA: TGTGCCAGCAGTTTATCCCAGACAGGGGTGGCTTTCTTT; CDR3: CASSLSQTGVAFF
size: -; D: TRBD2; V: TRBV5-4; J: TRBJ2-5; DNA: TGTGCCAGCAGCTCCCCGGGGGGGATGCAAGAGACCCAGTACTTC; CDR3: CASSSPGGMQETQYF